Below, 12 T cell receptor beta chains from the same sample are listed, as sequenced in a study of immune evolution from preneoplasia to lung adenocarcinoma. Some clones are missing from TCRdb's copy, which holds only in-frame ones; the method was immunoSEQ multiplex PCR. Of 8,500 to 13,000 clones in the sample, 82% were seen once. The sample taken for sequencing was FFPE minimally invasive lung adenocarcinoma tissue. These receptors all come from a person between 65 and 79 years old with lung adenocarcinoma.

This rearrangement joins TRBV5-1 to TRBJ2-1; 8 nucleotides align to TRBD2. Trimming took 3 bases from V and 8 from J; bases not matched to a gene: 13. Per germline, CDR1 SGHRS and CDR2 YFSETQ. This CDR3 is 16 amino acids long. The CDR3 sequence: CASSWPLVAGNDEQFF. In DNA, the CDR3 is TGCGCCAGCAGCTGGCCGTTGGTAGCGGGAAATGATGAGCAGTTCTTC. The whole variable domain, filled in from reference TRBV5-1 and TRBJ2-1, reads KAGVTQTPRYLIKTRGQQVTLSCSPISGHRSVSWYQQTPGQGLQFLFEYFSETQRNKGNFPGRFSGRQFSNSRSEMNVSTLELGDSALYLCASSWPLVAGNDEQFFGPGTRLTVL.

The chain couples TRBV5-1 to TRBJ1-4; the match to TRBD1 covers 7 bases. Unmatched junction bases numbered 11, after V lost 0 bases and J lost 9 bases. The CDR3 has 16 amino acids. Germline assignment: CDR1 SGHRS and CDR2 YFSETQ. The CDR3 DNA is TGCGCCAGCAGCTTGGGAGGGGGCCAGGGAGGTAAAAAACTGTTTTTT. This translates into CASSLGGGQGGKKLFF.

The CDR3 coding sequence is TGCGCCAGCAGCCAAGGCCTTCGTCTACAGAGGAACACTGAAGCTTTCTTT. Protein sequence: CASSQGLRLQRNTEAFF. V usage is TRBV4-1 and J usage is TRBJ1-1; unclear D gene. The V gene's germline CDR1 is MGHRA and CDR2 YSYEKL. This CDR3 has 17 amino acids. Trimming shortened V by 1 base and J by 1 base, and 16 bases separated the two germline ends.

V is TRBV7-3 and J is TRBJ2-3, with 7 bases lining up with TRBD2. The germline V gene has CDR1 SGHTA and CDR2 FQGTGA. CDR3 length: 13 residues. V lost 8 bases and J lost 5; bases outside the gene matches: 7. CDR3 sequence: CASGRGRGDTQYF. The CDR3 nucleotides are TGTGCCAGCGGGCGGGGGAGGGGAGATACGCAGTATTTT.

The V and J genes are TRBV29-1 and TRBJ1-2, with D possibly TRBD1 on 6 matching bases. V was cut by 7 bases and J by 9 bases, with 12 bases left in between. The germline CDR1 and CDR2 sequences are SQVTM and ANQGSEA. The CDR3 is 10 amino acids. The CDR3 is CSAEGGSYTF. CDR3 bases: TGCAGCGCCGAGGGGGGCAGCTACACCTTC.

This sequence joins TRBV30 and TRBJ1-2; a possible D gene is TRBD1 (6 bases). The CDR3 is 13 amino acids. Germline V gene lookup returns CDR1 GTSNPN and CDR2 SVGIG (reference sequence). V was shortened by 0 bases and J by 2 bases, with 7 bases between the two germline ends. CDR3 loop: CAWSVDRNYGYTF. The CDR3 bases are TGTGCCTGGAGTGTTGACAGGAACTATGGCTACACCTTC.

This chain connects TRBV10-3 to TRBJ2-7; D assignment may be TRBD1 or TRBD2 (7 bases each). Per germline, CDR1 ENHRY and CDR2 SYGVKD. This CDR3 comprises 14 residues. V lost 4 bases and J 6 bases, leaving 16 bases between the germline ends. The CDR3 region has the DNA TGTGCCATCAGTGGAGGCCCAGGGGGGGGCGAGCAGTACTTC. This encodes CAISGGPGGGEQYF.

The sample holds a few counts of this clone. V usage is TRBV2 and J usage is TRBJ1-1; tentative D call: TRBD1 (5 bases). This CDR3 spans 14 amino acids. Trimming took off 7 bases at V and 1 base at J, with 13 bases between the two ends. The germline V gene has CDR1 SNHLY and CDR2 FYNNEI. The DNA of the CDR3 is TGTGCCAGCATTCCGGGACTGTCGAACACTGAAGCTTTCTTT. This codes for CASIPGLSNTEAFF.

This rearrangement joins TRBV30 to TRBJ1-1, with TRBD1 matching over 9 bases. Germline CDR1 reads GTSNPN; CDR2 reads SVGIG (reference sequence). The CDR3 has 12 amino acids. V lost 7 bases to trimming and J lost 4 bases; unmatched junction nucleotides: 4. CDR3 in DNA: TGTGCCTACAGGGGGCGCGTCACTGAAGCTTTCTTT. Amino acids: CAYRGRVTEAFF.

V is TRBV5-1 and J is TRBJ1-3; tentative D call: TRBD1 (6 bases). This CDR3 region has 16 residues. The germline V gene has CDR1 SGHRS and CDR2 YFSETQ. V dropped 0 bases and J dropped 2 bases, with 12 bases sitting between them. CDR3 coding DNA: TGCGCCAGCAGCTTGGGCCGGGGGGCCGCTGGAAACACCATATATTTT. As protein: CASSLGRGAAGNTIYF.

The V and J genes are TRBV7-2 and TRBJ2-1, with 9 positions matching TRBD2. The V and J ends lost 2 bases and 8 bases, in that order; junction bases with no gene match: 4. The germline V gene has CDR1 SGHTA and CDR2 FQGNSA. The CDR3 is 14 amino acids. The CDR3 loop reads CASSLMAGGDEQFF. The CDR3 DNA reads TGTGCCAGCAGCTTAATGGCGGGAGGGGATGAGCAGTTCTTC.

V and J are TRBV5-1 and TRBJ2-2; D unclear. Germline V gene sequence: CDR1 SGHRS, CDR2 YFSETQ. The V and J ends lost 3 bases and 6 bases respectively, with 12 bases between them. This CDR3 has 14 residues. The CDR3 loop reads CASSSTLISGELFF. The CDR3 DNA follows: TGCGCCAGCAGCTCGACATTAATATCCGGGGAGCTGTTTTTT. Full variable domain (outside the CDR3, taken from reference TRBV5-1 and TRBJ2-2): KAGVTQTPRYLIKTRGQQVTLSCSPISGHRSVSWYQQTPGQGLQFLFEYFSETQRNKGNFPGRFSGRQFSNSRSEMNVSTLELGDSALYLCASSSTLISGELFFGEGSRLTVL.